Below are 16 T cell receptor beta chains sequenced from a single sample in a study of T cell repertoires in cytomegalovirus infection. MiXCR, run by TCRdb on the reads, gives a single entry per CDR3 protein. The table has about a million distinct CDR3 sequences, 30% to 40% seen once. Antigens of these TCRs are unknown. The starting material was cultured CD8+ T cells from PBMCs, obtained from culture after CMV antigen stimulation. The receptors were sampled from a human donor in good health (CMV status not recorded). Some clones in this sample may be carry-over from other donors' samples.

This clonotype was detected a few times. J is TRBJ1-1 and V is TRBV19; 9 nucleotides agree with TRBD1. V was clipped by 7 bases and J by 1 base; unmatched bases: 4. CDR1 LNHDA and CDR2 SQIVND come from the germline V gene (reference sequence). This CDR3 is built from 14 residues. The CDR3 region is CASTAGQGNTEAFF. CDR3 nucleotide sequence: TGTGCCAGTACCGCGGGACAGGGGAACACTGAAGCTTTCTTT.

This rearrangement joins TRBV4-1 to TRBJ2-1, with 7 nucleotides matching TRBD2. CDR1 MGHRA and CDR2 YSYEKL come from the germline V gene. The J segment lost 0 bases and the V segment lost 4 bases, leaving 9 bases of the junction unmatched. CDR3 length: 17 residues. The CDR3 loop reads CASSPRIGGVSYNEQFF. CDR3 nucleotides: TGCGCCAGCAGCCCACGGATTGGGGGGGTCTCCTACAATGAGCAGTTCTTC.

The table lists this clonotype with a few counts. Here the CDR3 DNA reads TGCGCCAGCAGCTCCCGACACAAGAGACGCGATACAGATACGCAGTATTTT. This encodes CASSSRHKRRDTDTQYF. The V and J genes are TRBV5-1 and TRBJ2-3, with D unclear. This CDR3 is built from 17 residues. Trimming took off 3 bases at V and 3 bases at J, with 20 bases between the two ends. The germline CDR1 and CDR2 sequences are SGHRS and YFSETQ.

This rearrangement joins TRBV4-1 to TRBJ2-5; D is unclear. The CDR3 is 14 residues long. Germline CDR1 reads MGHRA; CDR2 reads YSYEKL. The ends were cut back, 1 base at V and 5 bases at J, with 11 bases in the middle. Here the CDR3 DNA reads TGCGCCAGCAGCCAAGTGTTTAGGGTCGAGACCCAGTACTTC. Its translation is CASSQVFRVETQYF.

The chain is built from TRBV15 and TRBJ2-1; D unclear. CDR1 LNHNV and CDR2 YYDKDF come from the germline V gene (reference sequence). The V end lost 2 bases, the J end lost 0 bases, and 14 bases lay between the germline ends. The CDR3 sequence is 17 residues long. CDR3 in amino acids: CATSRSGSVYSYNEQFF. The CDR3 coding sequence is TGTGCCACCAGCAGATCCGGATCCGTATACTCCTACAATGAGCAGTTCTTC.

Concerning this clonotype itself: The junction and the germline gene differ at one end; a read error may be behind it. The V gene is TRBV7-6, the J gene TRBJ1-1; D remains ambiguous. Germline V lookup: CDR1 SGHVS, CDR2 FNYEAQ. This CDR3 region has 16 residues. CDR3 amino acids: CANSSPGLRGAAEAFF. In DNA, the CDR3 is TGTGCCAACAGCTCGCCGGGTCTCCGAGGTGCGGCTGAAGCTTTCTTT.

This rearrangement joins TRBV5-8 to TRBJ1-5; D unresolved. The V end was cut by 2 bases, the J end by 1 base, with 10 bases between. The CDR3 runs to 15 residues. Germline values: CDR1 SGHTS, CDR2 YDEGEE. The DNA for the CDR3 is TGTGCCAGCAGCTTTGTGGGCGTCAGCAATCAGCCCCAGCATTTT. Protein product: CASSFVGVSNQPQHF.

The rearrangement uses TRBV27 and TRBJ2-4; D is unresolved. CDR3 size: 14 residues. Trimming stripped 3 bases from V and 6 bases from J, with 12 bases between. The germline CDR1 and CDR2 sequences are MNHEY and SMNVEV (reference sequence). In DNA form, the CDR3 reads TGTGCCAGCAGTTTGGAGTTTGGATCAAACATTCAGTACTTC. Protein product: CASSLEFGSNIQYF.

V is TRBV4-1 and J is TRBJ2-3; TRBD1 aligns across 9 bases. The CDR3 runs 18 residues. Germline V gene lookup returns CDR1 MGHRA and CDR2 YSYEKL. J lost 1 base, V lost 3 bases, and 11 bases had no gene match. This CDR3 reads CASSHLPGQGMGTDTQYF. Written as DNA, the CDR3 is TGCGCCAGCAGCCATCTCCCGGGACAGGGTATGGGCACAGATACGCAGTATTTT.

Many counts were recorded for this clonotype. The chain couples TRBV7-7 to TRBJ2-1, with 9 bases that match TRBD1. CDR1 SSHAT and CDR2 FNYEAQ come from the germline V gene (reference sequence). The CDR3 has 15 amino acids. V was clipped by 1 base and J by 4 bases; unmatched bases: 2. The CDR3 sequence: CASSLGQGGYNEQFF. CDR3 nucleotide sequence: TGTGCCAGCAGCTTAGGACAGGGGGGATACAATGAGCAGTTCTTC. The full variable domain, completed using reference TRBV7-7 and TRBJ2-1, is GAGVSQSPRYKVTKRGQDVTLRCDPISSHATLYWYQQALGQGPEFLTYFNYEAQPDKSGLPSDRFSAERPEGSISTLTIQRTEQRDSAMYRCASSLGQGGYNEQFFGPGTRLTVL.

This chain links TRBV20-1 with TRBJ2-1; D remains unclear. The CDR3 has 11 amino acids. The germline CDR1 and CDR2 sequences are DFQATT and SNEGSKA (reference sequence). CDR3 DNA: TGCAGCGCCCAGTGGGGCAATGAGCAGTTCTTC. As protein: CSAQWGNEQFF.

The rearrangement joins TRBV5-4 to TRBJ2-1; perhaps TRBD1 as D (7 bases). Germline CDR1 is SGHNT and CDR2 is YYREEE (reference sequence). Trimming took 3 bases from V and 0 from J, leaving 16 bases between them. This CDR3 is 17 amino acids long. The CDR3 sequence: CASSWGDSFFSYNEQFF. In DNA form, the CDR3 reads TGTGCCAGCAGCTGGGGGGACAGTTTCTTCTCCTACAATGAGCAGTTCTTC.

At least ten counts were recorded for this clonotype. This sequence joins TRBV7-8 and TRBJ1-1; D is uncertain. V was trimmed by 6 bases and J by 5 bases, leaving 13 bases between them. The length of the CDR3 is 13 residues. Germline CDR1 and CDR2: SGHVS and FQNEAQ. The CDR3 sequence is CASRQWEETEAFF. For the CDR3, the DNA is TGTGCCAGCAGACAGTGGGAGGAGACTGAAGCTTTCTTT.

The chain links TRBV4-2 to TRBJ2-7; TRBD2 is a possible D gene (7 bases). The CDR3 runs 16 residues. Germline V gene sequence: CDR1 LGHNA, CDR2 YNFKEQ. Trimming cost V 2 bases and J 2 bases, with 16 bases left between them. CDR3 in amino acids: CASSQRGGYITYEQYF. The CDR3 DNA reads TGTGCCAGCAGCCAAAGGGGGGGTTACATAACCTACGAGCAGTACTTC.

The V and J genes are TRBV6-1 and TRBJ2-1; D is undetermined. CDR3 length: 16 residues. Trimming shortened V by 0 bases and J by 0 bases, and 9 bases separated the two germline ends. Germline V gene lookup returns CDR1 MNHNS and CDR2 SASEGT. The CDR3 DNA follows: TGTGCCAGCAGTGAAGCGGCCTTCTTCTCCTACAATGAGCAGTTCTTC. This translates into CASSEAAFFSYNEQFF.

The V gene is TRBV5-4, the J gene TRBJ1-1, with a tentative D call TRBD1 (6 bases). The germline V gene has CDR1 SGHNT and CDR2 YYREEE (reference sequence). The CDR3 runs 13 residues. Trimming removed 3 bases at V and 7 bases at J, with 13 bases between. In DNA, the CDR3 is TGTGCCAGCAGCTCCGGGACAATGGTTGAAGCTTTCTTT. The encoded protein is CASSSGTMVEAFF.